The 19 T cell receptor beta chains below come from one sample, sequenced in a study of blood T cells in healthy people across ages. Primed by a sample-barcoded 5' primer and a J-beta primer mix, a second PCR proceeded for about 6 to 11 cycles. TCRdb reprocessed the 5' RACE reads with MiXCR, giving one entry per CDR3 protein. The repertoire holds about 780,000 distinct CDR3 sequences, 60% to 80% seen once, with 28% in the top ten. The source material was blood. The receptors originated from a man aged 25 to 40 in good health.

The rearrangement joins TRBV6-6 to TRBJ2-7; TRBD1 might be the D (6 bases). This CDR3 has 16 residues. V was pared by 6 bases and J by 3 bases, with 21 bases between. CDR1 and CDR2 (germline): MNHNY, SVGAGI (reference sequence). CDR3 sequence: CASSFLGDTSRYEQYF. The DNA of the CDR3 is TGTGCCAGCAGCTTCCTCGGGGACACGAGTCGCTACGAGCAGTACTTC.

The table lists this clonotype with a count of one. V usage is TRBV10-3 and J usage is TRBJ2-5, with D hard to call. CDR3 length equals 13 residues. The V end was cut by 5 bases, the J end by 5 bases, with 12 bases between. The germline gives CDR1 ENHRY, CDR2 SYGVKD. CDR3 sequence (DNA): TGTGCCATCAGTTTGACCGCGTCGGAGACCCAGTACTTC. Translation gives CAISLTASETQYF.

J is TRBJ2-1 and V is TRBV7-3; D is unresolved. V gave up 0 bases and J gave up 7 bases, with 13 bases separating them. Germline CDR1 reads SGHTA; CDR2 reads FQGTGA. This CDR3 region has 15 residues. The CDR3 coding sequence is TGTGCCAGCAGCTTAACCCATAACCCGCAGAATGAGCAGTTCTTC. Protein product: CASSLTHNPQNEQFF.

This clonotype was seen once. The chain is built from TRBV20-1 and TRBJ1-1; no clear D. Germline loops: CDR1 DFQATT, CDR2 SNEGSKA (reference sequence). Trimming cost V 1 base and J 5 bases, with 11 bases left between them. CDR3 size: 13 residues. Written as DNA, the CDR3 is TGCAGTGCTAGAGGAGAAGTTCAAACTGAAGCTTTCTTT. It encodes CSARGEVQTEAFF.

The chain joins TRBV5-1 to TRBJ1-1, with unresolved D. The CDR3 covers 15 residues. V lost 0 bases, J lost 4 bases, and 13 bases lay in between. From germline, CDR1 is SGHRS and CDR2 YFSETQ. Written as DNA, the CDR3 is TGCGCCAGCAGCTTGGGGGCGGGCAGATTCACTGAAGCTTTCTTT. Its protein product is CASSLGAGRFTEAFF.

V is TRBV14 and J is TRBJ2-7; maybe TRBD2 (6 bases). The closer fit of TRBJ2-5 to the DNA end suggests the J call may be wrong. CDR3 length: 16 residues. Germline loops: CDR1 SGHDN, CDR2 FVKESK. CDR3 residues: CASSQAGGAFGETQYF. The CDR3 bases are TGTGCCAGCAGCCAAGCCGGGGGAGCTTTTGGAGAGACCCAGTACTTC.

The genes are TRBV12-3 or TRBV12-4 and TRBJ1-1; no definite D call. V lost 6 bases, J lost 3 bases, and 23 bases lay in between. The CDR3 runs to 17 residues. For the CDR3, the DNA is TGTGCCAGCAGGGCCGTTGGCAGCCTCCGCTCGTACACTGAAGCTTTCTTT. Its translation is CASRAVGSLRSYTEAFF.

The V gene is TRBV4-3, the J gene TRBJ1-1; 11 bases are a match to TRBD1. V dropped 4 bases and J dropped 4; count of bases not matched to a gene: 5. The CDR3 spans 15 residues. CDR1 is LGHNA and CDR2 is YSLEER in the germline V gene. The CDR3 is CASSLGQGEGTEAFF. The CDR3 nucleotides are TGCGCCAGCAGCCTGGGACAGGGGGAGGGCACTGAAGCTTTCTTT.

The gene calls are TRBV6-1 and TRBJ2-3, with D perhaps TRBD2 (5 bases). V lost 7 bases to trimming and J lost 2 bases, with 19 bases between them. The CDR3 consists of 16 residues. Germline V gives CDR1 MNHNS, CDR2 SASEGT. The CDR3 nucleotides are TGTGCCAGCACACCCGAAACTAGTTTGCTCACAGATACGCAGTATTTT. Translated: CASTPETSLLTDTQYF.

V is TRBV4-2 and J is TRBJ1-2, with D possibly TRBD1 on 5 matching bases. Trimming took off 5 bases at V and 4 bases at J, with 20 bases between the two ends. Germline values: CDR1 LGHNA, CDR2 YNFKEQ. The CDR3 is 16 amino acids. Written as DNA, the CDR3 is TGTGCCAGCAGCACGGGGGACGGGGACGGTCTCTATGGCTACACCTTC. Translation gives CASSTGDGDGLYGYTF.

CDR3 in DNA: TGTGCCAGCAGTTACGGGGACAGGGGGACCGAGCAGTACTTC. Protein sequence: CASSYGDRGTEQYF. The chain employs TRBV6-2 or TRBV6-3 and TRBJ2-4; 11 bases are shared with TRBD1. The end of the DNA aligns better with TRBJ2-7, so the J call may be wrong. Germline values: CDR1 MNHEY, CDR2 SVGEGT. CDR3 length: 14 amino acids.

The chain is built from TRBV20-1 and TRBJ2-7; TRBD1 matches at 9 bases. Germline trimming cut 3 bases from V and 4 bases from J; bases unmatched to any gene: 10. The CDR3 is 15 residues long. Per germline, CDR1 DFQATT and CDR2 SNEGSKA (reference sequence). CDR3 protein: CSASIPGQGKYEQYF. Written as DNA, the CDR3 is TGCAGTGCTAGTATTCCGGGACAGGGTAAATACGAGCAGTACTTC.

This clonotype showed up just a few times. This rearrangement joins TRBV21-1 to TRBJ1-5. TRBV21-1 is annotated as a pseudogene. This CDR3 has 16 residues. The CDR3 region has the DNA TGTGCCAGCAGCACGCCCGGGACTCACCCCAATCAGCCCCAGCATTTT. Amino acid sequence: CASSTPGTHPNQPQHF.

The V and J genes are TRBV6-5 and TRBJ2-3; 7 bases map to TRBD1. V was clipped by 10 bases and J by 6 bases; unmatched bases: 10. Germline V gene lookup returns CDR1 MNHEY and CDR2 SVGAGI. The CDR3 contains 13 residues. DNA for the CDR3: TGTGCCACTCAGGGGGACACGGGCGATACGCAGTATTTT. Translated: CATQGDTGDTQYF.

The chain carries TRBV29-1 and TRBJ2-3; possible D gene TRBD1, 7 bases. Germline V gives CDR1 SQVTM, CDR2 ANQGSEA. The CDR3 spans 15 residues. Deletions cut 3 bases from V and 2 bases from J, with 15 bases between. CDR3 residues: CSVDSAGQNTDTQYF. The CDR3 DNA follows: TGCAGCGTTGATTCTGCGGGACAGAACACAGATACGCAGTATTTT.

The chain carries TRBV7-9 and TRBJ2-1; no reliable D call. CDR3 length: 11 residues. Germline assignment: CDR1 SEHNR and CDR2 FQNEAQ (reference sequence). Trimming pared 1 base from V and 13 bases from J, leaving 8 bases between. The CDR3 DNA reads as TGTGCCAGCAGCTTAGGTAGGGCCCAGTTCTTC. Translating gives CASSLGRAQFF.

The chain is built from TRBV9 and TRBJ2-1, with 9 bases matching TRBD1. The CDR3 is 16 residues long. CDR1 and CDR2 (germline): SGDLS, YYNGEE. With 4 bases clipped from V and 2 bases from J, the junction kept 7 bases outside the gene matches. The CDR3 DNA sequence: TGTGCCAGCAGCCCCGGACAGGGGTGGGCCTACAATGAGCAGTTCTTC. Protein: CASSPGQGWAYNEQFF.

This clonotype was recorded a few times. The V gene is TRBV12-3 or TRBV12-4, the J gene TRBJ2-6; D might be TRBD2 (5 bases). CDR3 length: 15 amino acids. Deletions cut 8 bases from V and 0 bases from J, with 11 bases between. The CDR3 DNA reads TGTGCCAGCTCCCCGGGAAGCTCTGGGGCCAACGTCCTGACTTTC. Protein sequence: CASSPGSSGANVLTF.

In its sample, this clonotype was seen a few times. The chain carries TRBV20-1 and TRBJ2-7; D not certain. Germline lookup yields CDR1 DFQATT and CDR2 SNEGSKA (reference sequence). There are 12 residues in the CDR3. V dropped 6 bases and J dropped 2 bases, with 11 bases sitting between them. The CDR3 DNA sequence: TGCAGTGCCCCGGGCCTGGCCTACGAGCAGTACTTC. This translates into CSAPGLAYEQYF.